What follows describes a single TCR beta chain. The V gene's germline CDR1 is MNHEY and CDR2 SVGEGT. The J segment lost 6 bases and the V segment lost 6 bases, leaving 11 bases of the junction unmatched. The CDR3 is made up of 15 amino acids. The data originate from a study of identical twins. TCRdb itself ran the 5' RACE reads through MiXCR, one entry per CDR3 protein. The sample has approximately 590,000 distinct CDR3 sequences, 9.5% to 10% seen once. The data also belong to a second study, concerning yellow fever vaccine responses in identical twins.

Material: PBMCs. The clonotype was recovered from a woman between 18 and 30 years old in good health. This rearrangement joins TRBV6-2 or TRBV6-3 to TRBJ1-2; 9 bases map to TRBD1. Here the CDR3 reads CASSLLRTGADGYTF. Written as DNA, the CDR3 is TGTGCCAGCAGCCTACTGAGGACAGGGGCTGATGGCTACACCTTC.